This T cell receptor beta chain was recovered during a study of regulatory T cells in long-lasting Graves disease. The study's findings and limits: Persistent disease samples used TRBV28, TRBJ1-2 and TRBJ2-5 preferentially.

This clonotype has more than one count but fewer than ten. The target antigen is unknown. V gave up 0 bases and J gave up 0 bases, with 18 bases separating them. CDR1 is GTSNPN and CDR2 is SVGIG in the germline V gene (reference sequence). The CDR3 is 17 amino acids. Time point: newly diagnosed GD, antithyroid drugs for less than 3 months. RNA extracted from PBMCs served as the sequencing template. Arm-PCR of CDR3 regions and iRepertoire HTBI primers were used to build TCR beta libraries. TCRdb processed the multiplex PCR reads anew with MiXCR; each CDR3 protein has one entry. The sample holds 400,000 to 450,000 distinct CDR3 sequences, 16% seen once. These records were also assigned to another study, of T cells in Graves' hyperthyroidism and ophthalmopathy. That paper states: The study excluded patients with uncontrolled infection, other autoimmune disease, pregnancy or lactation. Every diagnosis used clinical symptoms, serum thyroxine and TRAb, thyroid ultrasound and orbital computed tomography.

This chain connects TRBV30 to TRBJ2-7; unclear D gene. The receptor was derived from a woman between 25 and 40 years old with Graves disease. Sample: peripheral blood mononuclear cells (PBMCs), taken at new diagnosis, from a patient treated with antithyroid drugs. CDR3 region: CAWSVRWAWQNSYEQYF. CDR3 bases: TGTGCCTGGAGTGTACGTTGGGCATGGCAAAACTCCTACGAGCAGTACTTC.